This entry lists 13 T cell receptor beta chains sequenced from one sample in a study of control samples from healthy donors and cancer patients. Method: immunoSEQ multiplex PCR; TCRdb's copy keeps in-frame clones and lacks some. The data hold fewer than 90,000 clones, with around 87% observed a single time. The material sequenced was blood. Receptor source: a man between 50 and 59 years old in good health.

The chain combines TRBV5-1 with TRBJ1-2, with D possibly TRBD1 on 5 matching bases. Germline loops: CDR1 SGHRS, CDR2 YFSETQ. This CDR3 is built from 13 residues. Between the trimmed V and J ends, which lost 4 bases and 6 bases, there was a span of 13 bases. As DNA, the CDR3 is TGCGCCAGCAGCCCGGACACCCTAAATGGCTACACCTTC. Translating it yields CASSPDTLNGYTF.

This chain connects TRBV18 to TRBJ2-3; TRBD2 matches at 9 bases. Germline V gives CDR1 KGHSH, CDR2 LQKENI. J lost 2 bases, V lost 4 bases, and 7 bases had no gene match. This CDR3 contains 16 residues. The CDR3 coding sequence is TGTGCCAGCTCACAGTCAGTAGCGGGGGACACAGATACGCAGTATTTT. This translates into CASSQSVAGDTDTQYF.

The chain joins TRBV3-1 (or the pseudogene TRBV3-2) to TRBJ1-4; unclear D gene. Germline-derived CDR1 and CDR2 are LGHDT and YNNKEL (reference sequence). Between the trimmed V and J ends, which lost 2 bases and 8 bases, there was a span of 12 bases. CDR3 length: 14 residues. The chain's CDR3 is CASSQLGSGEKLFF. The CDR3 coding sequence is TGTGCCAGCAGCCAATTGGGGTCCGGGGAAAAACTGTTTTTT.

The V gene is TRBV7-2, the J gene TRBJ2-1; 12 bases agree with TRBD2. The V gene end was trimmed by 6 bases and the J gene end by 7 bases; junction bases not matched to a gene: 7. The CDR3 contains 15 residues. CDR1 SGHTA and CDR2 FQGNSA come from the germline V gene. CDR3 bases: TGTGCCAGCAGGACTAGCGGGGGTGATTGGAATGAGCAGTTCTTC. Translating it yields CASRTSGGDWNEQFF.

V gene TRBV3-1 (or the pseudogene TRBV3-2) combines with J gene TRBJ2-3; TRBD2 aligns across 11 bases. The V segment lost 3 bases and the J segment 4 bases; nucleotides outside the gene matches: 6. Germline CDR1 is LGHDT and CDR2 is YNNKEL (reference sequence). This CDR3 comprises 16 residues. The CDR3: CASSQISGGGADTQYF. In DNA form, the CDR3 reads TGTGCCAGCAGCCAGATTAGCGGGGGGGGTGCAGATACGCAGTATTTT.

The rearrangement links TRBV24-1 to TRBJ2-5; D might be TRBD1 (5 bases). This CDR3 spans 14 amino acids. CDR1 and CDR2 (germline): KGHDR, SFDVKD. V dropped 4 bases and J dropped 4 bases, with 12 bases sitting between them. The CDR3 region is CATSDRAELETQYF. As DNA, the CDR3 is TGTGCCACCAGTGACAGGGCAGAATTAGAGACCCAGTACTTC.

The chain has TRBV6-2 or TRBV6-3 and TRBJ2-7, with D unresolved. V was cut by 6 bases and J by 3 bases, with 9 bases left in between. Germline CDR1 and CDR2: MNHEY and SVGEGT. The CDR3 loop spans 12 amino acids. The CDR3: CASSSISYEQYF. CDR3 nucleotides: TGTGCCAGCAGCTCCATAAGCTACGAGCAGTACTTC.

In DNA form, the CDR3 reads TGTGCCAGCAGCCCTTTCGGGGGGGAAAGTGGAAACACCATATATTTT. Translating it yields CASSPFGGESGNTIYF. The V call is TRBV3-1 (or the pseudogene TRBV3-2), the J call TRBJ1-3; D is possibly TRBD1 (5 bases). CDR3 length: 16 amino acids. CDR1 and CDR2 (germline): LGHDT, YNNKEL (reference sequence). The V end was cut by 4 bases, the J end by 3 bases, with 16 bases between.

V is TRBV2 and J is TRBJ2-1; D is uncertain. This CDR3 is built from 15 residues. Per the germline V gene, CDR1 is SNHLY and CDR2 is FYNNEI. The V end was cut by 2 bases, the J end by 0 bases, with 8 bases between. The CDR3 coding sequence is TGTGCCAGCAGTGAACGGATTAGCTCCTACAATGAGCAGTTCTTC. The encoded protein is CASSERISSYNEQFF.

DNA for the CDR3: TGTGCCAGCAGCGTGGACAGCATGAACACTGAAGCTTTCTTT. This encodes CASSVDSMNTEAFF. The chain couples TRBV9 to TRBJ1-1; D possibly corresponds to TRBD1 (6 bases). Per the germline V gene, CDR1 is SGDLS and CDR2 is YYNGEE. The CDR3 has 14 residues. Trimming left V 2 bases short and J 0 bases short, with 8 bases between.

The rearrangement joins TRBV24-1 to TRBJ2-7; no firm D call. The CDR3 extends over 12 amino acids. The V gene's germline CDR1 is KGHDR and CDR2 SFDVKD. The V gene lost 4 bases and the J gene lost 8 bases, with 11 bases spanning the gap. The CDR3 protein is CATSDNRDQQYF. The CDR3, as DNA: TGTGCCACCAGTGACAACAGAGATCAGCAGTACTTC.

This chain uses TRBV7-6 with TRBJ2-5; TRBD2 matches 8 bases. Germline CDR1 SGHVS, CDR2 FNYEAQ. The V and J ends lost 3 bases and 4 bases, in that order; junction bases with no gene match: 4. This CDR3 is 14 amino acids long. Here the CDR3 DNA reads TGTGCCAGCAGCTTTCACGGGGGGGCAGAGACCCAGTACTTC. This encodes CASSFHGGAETQYF. Full variable domain (missing parts from reference TRBV7-6 and TRBJ2-5): GAGVSQSPRYKVTKRGQDVALRCDPISGHVSLYWYRQALGQGPEFLTYFNYEAQQDKSGLPNDRFSAERPEGSISTLTIQRTEQRDSAMYRCASSFHGGAETQYFGPGTRLLVL.

This chain joins TRBV6-6 and TRBJ1-6, with D hard to call. Trimming pared 5 bases from V and 7 bases from J, leaving 9 bases between. In germline, CDR1 is MNHNY, CDR2 SVGAGI (reference sequence). This CDR3 is 13 amino acids long. Here the CDR3 DNA reads TGTGCCAGCAGTGAGGGAGTCAATTCACCCCTCCACTTT. Encoded protein: CASSEGVNSPLHF.